The 10 T cell receptor beta chains below all came from one sample that was sequenced in a study of CD8+CD57+ T cells in acquired aplastic anemia. Genomic DNA provided the template from which TCR beta VDJ and CDR3 profiles were obtained. TCRdb independently ran MiXCR on the reads; one entry per CDR3 protein. In the table there are approximately 220,000 distinct CDR3 sequences, approximately 45% of which are singletons. Previously, flow cytometry had revealed CD8+CD57+ cell expansion in the patients chosen for sequencing. The sequenced sample consisted of sorted CD4+, CD8+, or CD8+CD57+ T cells (not recorded which) from PBMCs. These receptors originate from a human donor with aplastic anemia.

The J gene is TRBJ1-2, the V gene TRBV7-2; D is uncertain. With 0 bases removed from V and 8 bases from J, the gap between germline ends came to 16 bases. Germline assignment: CDR1 SGHTA and CDR2 FQGNSA. This CDR3 is 15 amino acids long. This CDR3 is CASSLAISRADGYTF. As DNA, the CDR3 is TGTGCCAGCAGCTTAGCCATCAGCAGAGCCGACGGCTACACCTTC.

The chain carries TRBV6-1 and TRBJ2-5; D may be TRBD1 or TRBD2 (5 bases each). V was pared by 6 bases and J by 7 bases, with 18 bases between. Per the germline V gene, CDR1 is MNHNS and CDR2 is SASEGT. CDR3 length: 14 amino acids. CDR3 loop: CASRRRDDRGTQYF. The CDR3 DNA reads TGTGCCAGCAGGCGACGGGACGACCGGGGGACCCAGTACTTC.

This clonotype was counted ten times or more. CDR3 nucleotide sequence: TGTGCCAGCAGCTTAGAGGGGACAGGGGAACAGTACTTC. Its protein is CASSLEGTGEQYF. The chain links TRBV13 to TRBJ2-7; the match to TRBD1 covers 10 bases. Trimming removed 1 base from V and 10 bases from J; junction bases left unmatched: 4. The CDR3 spans 13 residues. Germline V lookup: CDR1 PRHDT, CDR2 FYEKMQ (reference sequence).

CDR3 sequence reads: CSASTGWYQETQYF. In DNA form, the CDR3 reads TGCAGTGCTAGTACAGGGTGGTACCAAGAGACCCAGTACTTC. The genes are TRBV20-1 and TRBJ2-5; D is perhaps TRBD1 (6 bases). CDR3 size: 14 residues. The V end was cut by 3 bases, the J end by 0 bases, with 11 bases between. The V gene's germline CDR1 is DFQATT and CDR2 SNEGSKA (reference sequence).

This clonotype was counted at least ten times. The V and J genes are TRBV7-9 and TRBJ1-2; 7 bases are shared with TRBD1. Germline assignment: CDR1 SEHNR and CDR2 FQNEAQ (reference sequence). With 5 bases clipped from V and 4 bases from J, the junction kept 16 bases outside the gene matches. CDR3 length equals 17 residues. The CDR3 region has the DNA TGTGCCAGCAGCGACCTAGGGGGAAGGGGGCAAGGCTATGGCTACACCTTC. Its protein is CASSDLGGRGQGYGYTF.

J is TRBJ2-7 and V is TRBV14; 9 bases fit TRBD1. The CDR3 runs to 13 residues. Germline values: CDR1 SGHDN, CDR2 FVKESK. CDR3 in amino acids: CASRDRVRWWQYF. The CDR3 DNA sequence: TGTGCTAGCCGGGACAGGGTTCGGTGGTGGCAGTACTTC.

V usage is TRBV10-1 and J usage is TRBJ1-6; no clear D. Germline CDR1 and CDR2: WNHNN and SYGVQD (reference sequence). This CDR3 is 13 amino acids long. Trimming took 4 bases from V and 8 from J, leaving 9 bases between them. The CDR3 nucleotides are TGCGCCAGCAGTGCCGGACCTTATTCACCCCTCCACTTT. Protein: CASSAGPYSPLHF.

This rearrangement joins TRBV6-2 or TRBV6-3 to TRBJ1-6; D might be TRBD1 (5 bases). CDR3 length: 17 amino acids. The germline gives CDR1 MNHEY, CDR2 SVGEGT. V lost 6 bases and J lost 14, with 29 bases in between. CDR3 sequence: CASSYPRGPRRQSALHF. The DNA of the CDR3 is TGTGCCAGCAGCTATCCTAGGGGACCCCGGAGGCAATCAGCCCTCCACTTT.

The V and J genes are TRBV24-1 and TRBJ2-1; the D is unclear. Germline V gene data show CDR1 as KGHDR and CDR2 as SFDVKD. The CDR3 has 12 residues. Trimming took 5 bases from V and 8 from J, leaving 9 bases between them. The CDR3 sequence is CATSAQFDEQFF. For the CDR3, the DNA is TGTGCCACCAGTGCCCAGTTCGATGAGCAGTTCTTC.

The V and J genes are TRBV16 and TRBJ1-4; 8 bases align to TRBD1. Trimming cost V 4 bases and J 7 bases; bases outside gene matches: 11. Germline V lookup: CDR1 KGHSY, CDR2 FQNENV. The CDR3 runs to 16 residues. In nucleotides, the CDR3 is TGTGCCAGCAGCCTTCAAGCCGGGACAGGAAGTGAAAAACTGTTTTTT. Protein: CASSLQAGTGSEKLFF.